The source of this T cell receptor (beta chain) is a study of regulatory T cells in long-lasting Graves disease. Specified time point: newly diagnosed GD, antithyroid drugs for less than 3 months. Scientists built the TCR library using RNA that was extracted from PBMCs. In building TCR beta libraries, iRepertoire HTBI primers were used together with Arm-PCR of CDR3 regions. TCRdb reprocessed the multiplex PCR reads with MiXCR, giving one entry per CDR3 protein. The data show hundreds of thousands of distinct CDR3 sequences, approximately 13% seen once. Findings of the study overall: With 2,500 to 3,500 shared public clonotypes, persistent patients exceeded new patients, who shared around 970. Persistent disease was characterized by preferential usage of TRBV28, TRBJ1-2 and TRBJ2-5.

The table lists this clonotype with many counts. Its matching antigen is unknown. The germline V gene has CDR1 MNHNS and CDR2 SASEGT. The length of the CDR3 is 15 residues. The ends were cut back, 6 bases at V and 6 bases at J, with 21 bases in the middle. These same records also appear under a second study, on T cells in Graves' hyperthyroidism and ophthalmopathy.

The chain joins TRBV6-1 to TRBJ2-7; D possibly corresponds to TRBD1 (6 bases). Sample: peripheral blood mononuclear cells (PBMCs), taken at new diagnosis, from a patient treated with antithyroid drugs. This TCR came from a man aged 25-40 years with Graves disease. This chain's CDR3 is CASSAGTPWRGEQYF. The CDR3 nucleotides read TGTGCCAGCAGCGCCGGGACACCCTGGCGAGGCGAGCAGTACTTC.